This T cell receptor beta chain derives from a study of T-cell reconstitution after alpha-beta-depleted transplantation in children. Preparation of the TCRbeta library was carried out with unique molecular identifiers. TCRdb independently ran MiXCR on the PCR reads; one entry per CDR3 protein. The table shows 150,000 to 200,000 distinct CDR3 sequences, with approximately 6.8% occurring only once. The CDR3 has 15 amino acids. Trimming took off 2 bases at V and 11 bases at J, with 22 bases between the two ends. Germline V gene sequence: CDR1 DFQATT, CDR2 SNEGSKA (reference sequence). This clonotype was obtained from a human donor who donated a stem cell graft to a child with Wiskott-Aldrich syndrome. Sample: PBMCs from the stem cell graft donor, taken from the stem cell graft. The gene calls are TRBV20-1 and TRBJ1-5; tentatively, D is TRBD1 (5 bases). The CDR3 DNA reads TGCAGTGCTAGAACTGATACCGGGGCCAGGTCTACCCAGCATTTT. It translates to CSARTDTGARSTQHF.